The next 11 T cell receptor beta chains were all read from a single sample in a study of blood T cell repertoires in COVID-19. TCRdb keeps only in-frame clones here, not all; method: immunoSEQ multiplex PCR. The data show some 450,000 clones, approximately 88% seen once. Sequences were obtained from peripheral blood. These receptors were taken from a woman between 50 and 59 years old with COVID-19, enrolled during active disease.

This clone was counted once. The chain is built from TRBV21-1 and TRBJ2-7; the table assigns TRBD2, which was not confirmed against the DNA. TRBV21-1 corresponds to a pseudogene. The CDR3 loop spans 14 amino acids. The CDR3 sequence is CASTVYSRRYEQYF. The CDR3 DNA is TGTGCCAGCACCGTCTATTCGAGGCGCTACGAGCAGTACTTC.

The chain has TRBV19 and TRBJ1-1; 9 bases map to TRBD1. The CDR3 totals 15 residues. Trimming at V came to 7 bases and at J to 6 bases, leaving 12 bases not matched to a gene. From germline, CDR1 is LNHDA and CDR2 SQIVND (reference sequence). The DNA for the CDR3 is TGTGCCAGTACCTCAAAACAGGGGGCGTACTCTGAAGCTTTCTTT. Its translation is CASTSKQGAYSEAFF. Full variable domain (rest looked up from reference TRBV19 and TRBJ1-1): DGGITQSPKYLFRKEGQNVTLSCEQNLNHDAMYWYRQDPGQGLRLIYYSQIVNDFQKGDIAEGYSVSREKKESFPLTVTSAQKNPTAFYLCASTSKQGAYSEAFFGQGTRLTVV.

The CDR3 loop is CASIMSSSQETQYF. DNA of the CDR3: TGTGCCAGCATCATGTCCAGTTCCCAAGAGACCCAGTACTTC. The J gene is TRBJ2-5, the V gene TRBV6-6; no clear D gene. The CDR3 runs 14 residues. Germline CDR1 MNHNY, CDR2 SVGAGI (reference sequence). Trimming left V 7 bases short and J 1 base short, with 13 bases between.

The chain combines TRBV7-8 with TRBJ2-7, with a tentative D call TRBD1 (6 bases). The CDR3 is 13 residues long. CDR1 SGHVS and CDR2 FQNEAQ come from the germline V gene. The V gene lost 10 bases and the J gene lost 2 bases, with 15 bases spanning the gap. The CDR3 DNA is TGTGCCACCTCGGACAGACTAACCTACGAGCAGTACTTC. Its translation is CATSDRLTYEQYF.

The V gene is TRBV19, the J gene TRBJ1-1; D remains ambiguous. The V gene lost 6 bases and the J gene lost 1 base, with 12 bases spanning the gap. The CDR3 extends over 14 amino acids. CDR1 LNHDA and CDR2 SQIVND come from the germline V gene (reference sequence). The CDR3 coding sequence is TGTGCCAGTAGAATCAGTGGGAGGAACACTGAAGCTTTCTTT. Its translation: CASRISGRNTEAFF.

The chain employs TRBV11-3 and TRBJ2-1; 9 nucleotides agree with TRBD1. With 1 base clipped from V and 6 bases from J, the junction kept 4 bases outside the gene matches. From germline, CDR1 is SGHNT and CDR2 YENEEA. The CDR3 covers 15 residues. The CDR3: CASSLGGTGLNEQFF. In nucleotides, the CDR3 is TGTGCCAGCAGCTTAGGAGGGACAGGGCTCAATGAGCAGTTCTTC.

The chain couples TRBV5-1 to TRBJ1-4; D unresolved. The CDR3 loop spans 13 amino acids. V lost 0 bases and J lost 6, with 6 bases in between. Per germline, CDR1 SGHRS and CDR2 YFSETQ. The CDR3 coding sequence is TGCGCCAGCAGCTTGGTCGGGGATGAAAAACTGTTTTTT. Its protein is CASSLVGDEKLFF.

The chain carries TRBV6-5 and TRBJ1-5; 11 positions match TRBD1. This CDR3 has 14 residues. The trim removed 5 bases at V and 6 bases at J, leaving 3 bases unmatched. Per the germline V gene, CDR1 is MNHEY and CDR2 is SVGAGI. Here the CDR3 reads CASSPDRGLQPQHF. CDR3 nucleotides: TGTGCCAGCAGTCCGGACAGGGGGCTTCAGCCCCAGCATTTT.

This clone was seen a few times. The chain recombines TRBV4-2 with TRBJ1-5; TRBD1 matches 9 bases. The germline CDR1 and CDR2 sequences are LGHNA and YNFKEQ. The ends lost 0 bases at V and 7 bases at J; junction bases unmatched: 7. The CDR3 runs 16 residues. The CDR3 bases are TGTGCCAGCAGCCAAGATCCGGGACAGGGTGACCAGCCCCAGCATTTT. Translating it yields CASSQDPGQGDQPQHF.

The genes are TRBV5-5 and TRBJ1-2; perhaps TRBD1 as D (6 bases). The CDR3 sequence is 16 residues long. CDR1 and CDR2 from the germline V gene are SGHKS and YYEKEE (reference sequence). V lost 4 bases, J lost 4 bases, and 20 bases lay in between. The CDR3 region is CASSPSPGTRIYGYTF. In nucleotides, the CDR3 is TGTGCCAGCAGCCCGAGTCCCGGGACACGGATCTATGGCTACACCTTC.

The CDR3 region has the DNA TGCGCCAGCAGCTTGGATCCGACTAGCGGGGGGGCAATTGAGCAGTTCTTC. It translates to CASSLDPTSGGAIEQFF. The rearrangement links TRBV5-1 to TRBJ2-1; 14 bases are shared with TRBD2. The CDR3 length is 17 residues. Germline CDR1 is SGHRS and CDR2 is YFSETQ. Unmatched junction bases numbered 8, after V lost 0 bases and J lost 9 bases.